The clone carrying this TCR beta chain was seen more than once but under ten times. The data belong to a study of CD8+ T cells in alopecia areata. cDNA reverse transcribed from extracted RNA served as the sequencing template. Only in-frame clones appear in the TCRdb table, and some are missing; sequencing was by immunoSEQ multiplex PCR. In the table there are around 130,000 clones, approximately 58% of which are singletons. This CDR3 is built from 15 residues. Germline CDR1 reads SSHAT; CDR2 reads FNYEAQ (reference sequence). With V trimmed by 5 bases and J by 9 bases, 8 bases remained unmatched. This clonotype was obtained from a human donor with alopecia areata. V gene TRBV7-7 combines with J gene TRBJ2-1; the match to TRBD2 covers 12 bases. The sample in question was CD4+ T cells sorted from blood, obtained at week 0. The CDR3 nucleotides are TGTGCCAGCAGCCGGGGACTAGCGGGCACCAGTGAGCAGTTCTTC. Residues: CASSRGLAGTSEQFF.